The TCR beta chain under discussion was sequenced for a study of T cell responses to AZD1222 COVID-19 vaccine (dated by TCRdb to the early 2020s). With regard to the full study: A total of under 250 trial participants underwent TCR sequencing, of whom under 220 had received two doses of AZD1222 and some 25 had received two doses of the MenACWY control vaccine. Trial participants were enrolled into age subgroups of 18-55, 56-69 and 70-plus years, which contained around 140, 26 and 57 TCR-sequenced participants, respectively.

This specimen's time point label, per the study, means: about 28 days (+/-7) after the second vaccine dose. AZD1222 recipients whose second dose came at about 4 weeks and those whose second dose came at about 12 weeks were combined into one group, since spike-specific TCR depth and breadth did not differ between the two schedules. Vaccinee samples were obtained from the UK trials COV001 and COV002, which included a single-blind randomized controlled phase 2/3 trial of AZD1222 (ChAdOx1 nCoV-19) in healthy adults. For TCRbeta chain sequencing, PBMC samples from trial participants were taken at day 0 and at day 28 after the second dose. The V and J ends are trimmed by 4 bases and 0 bases, leaving 15 bases between them. The CDR3 covers 16 residues, taking in both the cysteine and the phenylalanine. Only the CDR3 DNA stays, 48 bases, in frame from base 1. From a lookup of the germline V gene (reference sequence), CDR1 and CDR2 are LGHDT and YNNKEL.

On this clone itself: Its recognized antigen is unknown. The record has no base qualities; no much larger clone is one base away.

Findings and caveats that apply to the study as a whole: Only six AZD1222 recipients were SARS-CoV-2 seropositive at baseline, limiting conclusions about previously exposed vaccinees. Participants were mostly white British, with more females than males. The authors suggested clonal diversity may have been underestimated. The vaccine-associated CD4 TCRs covered the entire spike protein, and the dominant responses fell in regions 160-218 and 743-854. Spike-specific TCR breadth and depth rose significantly after two AZD1222 doses compared with day 0 and with MenACWY recipients. Epitopes outside the regions mutated in the B.1.351 and B.1.1.7 variants were reportedly recognized by nearly half of the unique spike-specific TCRs. Because no day 14 peak-response samples were available, repertoires were characterized only after the peak T cell response. In the small 56-69-year group, the increase in depth fell short of significance, most likely because of low power.

The CDR3 regions of human TCRbeta chains were analyzed by immunosequencing. The authors' analysis ran thus. TCRs in the repertoires were compared against a reference library of SARS-CoV-2-specific TCRs that had been generated with the MIRA antigen-specificity platform. Breadth was defined as the fraction of unique TCRs that were SARS-CoV-2-associated. Depth was defined as the fraction of total T cells that were SARS-CoV-2-associated. Using the MIRA data, every spike-specific TCR was mapped to the spike region that the TCR reacted to and assigned to either a CD4 or a CD8 class. Log10-transformed breadth and depth values were compared by one-way ANOVA with Sidak's multiple comparisons tests. TCRdb provides this immuneACCESS table in a form limited to in-frame rearrangements. Some clones are lacking; in checked studies, under half of them reflect an unresolved V gene, and why the rest are absent is not known. V and J calls and clone size are as listed in that table; D and trimming were resolved from the DNA. This sample has 150,000 to 200,000 clones in its table, and about 88% of those were observed once. Of the sample, roughly 26% falls within the top ten clones.

The chain links TRBV3-1 (or the pseudogene TRBV3-2) with TRBJ1-1; no D gene can be assigned with confidence. The source material was peripheral blood, sampled 28 days after the second AZD1222 dose. The sequence derives from an adult who received the AZD1222 COVID-19 vaccine. The CDR3 in this case is CASSPRVSYMNTEAFF. The DNA reads as follows: TGTGCCAGCAGCCCACGGGTGAGTTACATGAACACTGAAGCTTTCTTT.